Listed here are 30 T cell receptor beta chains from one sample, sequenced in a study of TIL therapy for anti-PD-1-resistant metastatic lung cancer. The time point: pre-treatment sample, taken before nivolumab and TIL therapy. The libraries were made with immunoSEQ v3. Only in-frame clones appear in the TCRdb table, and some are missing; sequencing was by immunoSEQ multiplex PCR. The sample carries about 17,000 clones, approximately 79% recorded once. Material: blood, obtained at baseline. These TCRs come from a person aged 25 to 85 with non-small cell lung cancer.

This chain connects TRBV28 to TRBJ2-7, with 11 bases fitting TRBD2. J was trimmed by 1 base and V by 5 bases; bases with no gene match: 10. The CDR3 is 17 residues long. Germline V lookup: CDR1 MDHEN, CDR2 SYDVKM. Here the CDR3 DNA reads TGTGCCAGCAGTCACACCATTAGCGGGAGGGGGTCCTACGAGCAGTACTTC. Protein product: CASSHTISGRGSYEQYF.

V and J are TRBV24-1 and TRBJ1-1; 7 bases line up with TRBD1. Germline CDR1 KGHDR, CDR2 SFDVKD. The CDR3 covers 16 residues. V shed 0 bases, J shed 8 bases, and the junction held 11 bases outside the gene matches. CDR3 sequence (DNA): TGTGCCACCAGTGATTTGACAGGGGCTCCTCTGGTGGAAGCTTTCTTT. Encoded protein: CATSDLTGAPLVEAFF.

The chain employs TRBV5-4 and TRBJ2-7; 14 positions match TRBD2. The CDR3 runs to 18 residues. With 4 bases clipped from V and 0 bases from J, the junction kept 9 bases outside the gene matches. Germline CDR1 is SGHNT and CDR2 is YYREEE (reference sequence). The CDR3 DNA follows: TGTGCCAGCAGCCTGAAGGGACTAGCGGGAGCTCTCTCCTACGAGCAGTACTTC. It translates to CASSLKGLAGALSYEQYF.

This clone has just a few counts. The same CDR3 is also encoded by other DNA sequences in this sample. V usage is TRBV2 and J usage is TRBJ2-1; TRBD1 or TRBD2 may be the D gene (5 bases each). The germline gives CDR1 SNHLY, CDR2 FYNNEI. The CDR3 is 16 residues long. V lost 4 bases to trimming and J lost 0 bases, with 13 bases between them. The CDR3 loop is CASSGSGGSSYNEQFF. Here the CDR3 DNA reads TGTGCCAGCAGTGGGTCTGGGGGTAGCTCCTACAATGAGCAGTTCTTC. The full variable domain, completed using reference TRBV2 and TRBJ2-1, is EPEVTQTPSHQVTQMGQEVILRCVPISNHLYFYWYRQILGQKVEFLVSFYNNEISEKSEIFDDQFSVERPDGSNFTLKIRSTKLEDSAMYFCASSGSGGSSYNEQFFGPGTRLTVL.

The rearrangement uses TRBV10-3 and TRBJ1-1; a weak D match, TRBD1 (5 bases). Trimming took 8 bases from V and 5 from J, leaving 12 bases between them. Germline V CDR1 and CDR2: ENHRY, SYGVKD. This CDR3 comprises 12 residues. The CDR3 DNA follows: TGTGCCATCGGTGGGGGTACGACTGAAGCTTTCTTT. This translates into CAIGGGTTEAFF.

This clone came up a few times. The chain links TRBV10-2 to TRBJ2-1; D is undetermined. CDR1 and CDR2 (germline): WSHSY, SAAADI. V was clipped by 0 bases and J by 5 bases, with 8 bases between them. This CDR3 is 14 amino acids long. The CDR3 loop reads CASSESGRDNEQFF. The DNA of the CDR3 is TGCGCCAGCAGTGAGTCAGGCCGTGACAATGAGCAGTTCTTC.

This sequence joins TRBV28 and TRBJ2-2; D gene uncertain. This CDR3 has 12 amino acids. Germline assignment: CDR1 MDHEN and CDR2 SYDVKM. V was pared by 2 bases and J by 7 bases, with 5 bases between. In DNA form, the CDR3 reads TGTGCCAGCAGTTTAAGGAACGGGGAGCTGTTTTTT. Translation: CASSLRNGELFF.

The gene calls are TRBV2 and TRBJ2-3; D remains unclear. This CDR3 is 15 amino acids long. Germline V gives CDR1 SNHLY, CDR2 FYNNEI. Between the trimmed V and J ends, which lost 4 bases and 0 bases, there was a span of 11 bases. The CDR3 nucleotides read TGTGCCAGCAGTGCTAGGCGAACTAGCACAGATACGCAGTATTTT. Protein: CASSARRTSTDTQYF.

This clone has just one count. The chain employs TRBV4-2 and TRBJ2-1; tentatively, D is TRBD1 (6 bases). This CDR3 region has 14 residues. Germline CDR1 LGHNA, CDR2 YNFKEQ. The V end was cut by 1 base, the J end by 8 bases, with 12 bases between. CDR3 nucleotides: TGTGCCAGCAGCCAAGCCCTACAGGGTGATGAGCAGTTCTTC. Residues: CASSQALQGDEQFF.

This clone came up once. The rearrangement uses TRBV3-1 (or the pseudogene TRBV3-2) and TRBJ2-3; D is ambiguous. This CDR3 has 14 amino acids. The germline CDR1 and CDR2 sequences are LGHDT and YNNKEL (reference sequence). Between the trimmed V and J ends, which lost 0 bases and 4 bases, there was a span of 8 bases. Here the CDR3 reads CASSQEWAPDTQYF. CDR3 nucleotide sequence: TGTGCCAGCAGCCAAGAGTGGGCCCCAGATACGCAGTATTTT.

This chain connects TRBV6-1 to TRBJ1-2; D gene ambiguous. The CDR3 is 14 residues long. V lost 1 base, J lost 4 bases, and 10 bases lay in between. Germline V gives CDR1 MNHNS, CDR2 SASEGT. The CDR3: CASSEGAESYGYTF. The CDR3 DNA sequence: TGTGCCAGCAGTGAAGGGGCAGAAAGCTATGGCTACACCTTC.

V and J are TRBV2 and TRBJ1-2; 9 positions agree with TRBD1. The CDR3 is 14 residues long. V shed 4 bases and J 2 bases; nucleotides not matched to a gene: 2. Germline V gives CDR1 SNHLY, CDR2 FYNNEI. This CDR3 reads CASSADRGNYGYTF. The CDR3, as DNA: TGTGCCAGCAGTGCGGACAGGGGCAACTATGGCTACACCTTC.

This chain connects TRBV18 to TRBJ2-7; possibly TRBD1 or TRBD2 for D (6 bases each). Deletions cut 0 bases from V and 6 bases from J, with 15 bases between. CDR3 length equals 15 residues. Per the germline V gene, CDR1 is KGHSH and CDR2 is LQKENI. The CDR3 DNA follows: TGTGCCAGCTCACCACCGAAGGGGGGCGATAGCGAGCAGTACTTC. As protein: CASSPPKGGDSEQYF.

Written as DNA, the CDR3 is TGTGCCAGCAGTTACCTCCCTAGCGGGTATACCTACGAGCAGTACTTC. Translation: CASSYLPSGYTYEQYF. The gene calls are TRBV6-5 and TRBJ2-7; 8 bases are a match to TRBD2. V trimming: 2 bases; J trimming: 2 bases; junction bases outside the gene matches: 8. The CDR3 extends over 16 amino acids. Germline lookup yields CDR1 MNHEY and CDR2 SVGAGI.

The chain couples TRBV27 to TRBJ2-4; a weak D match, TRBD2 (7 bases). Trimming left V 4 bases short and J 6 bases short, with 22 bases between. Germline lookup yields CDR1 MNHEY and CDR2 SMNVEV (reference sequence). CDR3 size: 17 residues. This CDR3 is CASSSEAGLGGPNIQYF. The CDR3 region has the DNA TGTGCCAGCAGTTCGGAGGCCGGACTAGGGGGACCAAACATTCAGTACTTC.

The CDR3 bases are TGCAGCGTTGAACAGTCTAACTATGGCTACACCTTC. As protein: CSVEQSNYGYTF. This chain links TRBV29-1 with TRBJ1-2; D remains ambiguous. V lost 2 bases to trimming and J lost 0 bases, with 4 bases between them. Germline V gene data show CDR1 as SQVTM and CDR2 as ANQGSEA. This CDR3 region has 12 residues.

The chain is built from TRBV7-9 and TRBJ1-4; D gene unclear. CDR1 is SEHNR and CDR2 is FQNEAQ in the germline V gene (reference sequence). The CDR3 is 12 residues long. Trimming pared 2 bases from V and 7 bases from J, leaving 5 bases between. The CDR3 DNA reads TGTGCCAGCAGCTTAAATCTTGAAAAACTGTTTTTT. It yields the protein CASSLNLEKLFF.

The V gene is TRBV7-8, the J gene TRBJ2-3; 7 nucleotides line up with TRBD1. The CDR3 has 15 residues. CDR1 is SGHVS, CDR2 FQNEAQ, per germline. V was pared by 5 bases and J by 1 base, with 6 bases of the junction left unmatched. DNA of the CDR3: TGTGCCAGCAGCGTCCGGGACAGACGCACAGATACGCAGTATTTT. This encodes CASSVRDRRTDTQYF.

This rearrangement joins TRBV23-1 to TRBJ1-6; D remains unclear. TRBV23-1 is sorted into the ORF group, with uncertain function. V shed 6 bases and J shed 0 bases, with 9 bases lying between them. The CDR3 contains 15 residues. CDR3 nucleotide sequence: TGCGCCAGCAGATTTGACCACTCCTATAATTCACCCCTCCACTTT. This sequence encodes CASRFDHSYNSPLHF.

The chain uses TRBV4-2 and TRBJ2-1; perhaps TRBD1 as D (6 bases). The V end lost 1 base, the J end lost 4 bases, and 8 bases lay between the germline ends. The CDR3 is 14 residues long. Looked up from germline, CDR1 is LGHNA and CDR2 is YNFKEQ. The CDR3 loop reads CASSQATGYNEQFF. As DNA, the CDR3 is TGTGCCAGCAGCCAAGCAACAGGGTACAATGAGCAGTTCTTC.

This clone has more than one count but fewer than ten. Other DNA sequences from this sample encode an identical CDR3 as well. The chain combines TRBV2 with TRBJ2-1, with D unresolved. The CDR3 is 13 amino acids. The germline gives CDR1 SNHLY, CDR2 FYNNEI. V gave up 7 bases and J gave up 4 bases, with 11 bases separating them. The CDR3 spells CASKGRVYNEQFF. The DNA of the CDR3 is TGTGCCAGCAAGGGTCGGGTATACAATGAGCAGTTCTTC. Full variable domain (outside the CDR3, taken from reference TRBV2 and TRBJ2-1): EPEVTQTPSHQVTQMGQEVILRCVPISNHLYFYWYRQILGQKVEFLVSFYNNEISEKSEIFDDQFSVERPDGSNFTLKIRSTKLEDSAMYFCASKGRVYNEQFFGPGTRLTVL.

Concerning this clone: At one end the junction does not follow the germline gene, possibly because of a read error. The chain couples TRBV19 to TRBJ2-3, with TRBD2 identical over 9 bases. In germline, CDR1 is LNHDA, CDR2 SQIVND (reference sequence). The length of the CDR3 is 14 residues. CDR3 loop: CASRAGGNTDTQYF. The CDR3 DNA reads TGTGCGAGTAGAGCGGGGGGAAACACAGATACGCAGTATTTT.

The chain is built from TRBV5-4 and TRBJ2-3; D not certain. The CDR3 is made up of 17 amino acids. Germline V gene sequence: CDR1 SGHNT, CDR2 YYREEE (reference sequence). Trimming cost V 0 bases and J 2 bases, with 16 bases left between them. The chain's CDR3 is CASSLDPRGLLTDTQYF. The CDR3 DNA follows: TGTGCCAGCAGCTTGGATCCTCGTGGCCTCCTCACAGATACGCAGTATTTT.

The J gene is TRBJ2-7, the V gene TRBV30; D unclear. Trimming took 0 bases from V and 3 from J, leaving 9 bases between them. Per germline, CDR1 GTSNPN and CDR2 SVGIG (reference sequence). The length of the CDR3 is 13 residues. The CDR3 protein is CAWSVGLNYEQYF. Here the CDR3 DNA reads TGTGCCTGGAGTGTAGGGTTGAACTACGAGCAGTACTTC.

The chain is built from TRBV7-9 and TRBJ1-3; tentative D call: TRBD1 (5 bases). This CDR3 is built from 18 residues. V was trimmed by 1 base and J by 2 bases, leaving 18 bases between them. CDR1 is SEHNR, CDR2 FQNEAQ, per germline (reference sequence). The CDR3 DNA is TGTGCCAGCAGCTTAGGGACGGGGAGATGGGGCCCTGGAAACACCATATATTTT. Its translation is CASSLGTGRWGPGNTIYF.

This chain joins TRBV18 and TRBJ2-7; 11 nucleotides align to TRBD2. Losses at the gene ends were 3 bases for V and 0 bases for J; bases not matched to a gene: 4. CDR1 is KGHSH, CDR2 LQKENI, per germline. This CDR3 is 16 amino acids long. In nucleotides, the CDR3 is TGTGCCAGCTCACCGGCTAGCGGGGGGAACTCCTACGAGCAGTACTTC. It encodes CASSPASGGNSYEQYF.

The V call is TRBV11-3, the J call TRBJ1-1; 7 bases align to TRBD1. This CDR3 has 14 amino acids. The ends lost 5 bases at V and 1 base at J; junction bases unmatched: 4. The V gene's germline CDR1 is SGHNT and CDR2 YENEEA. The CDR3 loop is CASSTTGSNTEAFF. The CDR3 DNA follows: TGTGCCAGCAGCACGACAGGGTCGAACACTGAAGCTTTCTTT.

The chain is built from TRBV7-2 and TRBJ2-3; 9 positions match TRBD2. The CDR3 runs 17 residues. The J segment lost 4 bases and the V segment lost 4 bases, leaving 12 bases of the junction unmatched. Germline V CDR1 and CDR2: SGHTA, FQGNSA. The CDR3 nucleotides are TGTGCCAGCAGCTCCGTAGCGGGGGCCCGCGGGCCAGATACGCAGTATTTT. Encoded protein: CASSSVAGARGPDTQYF. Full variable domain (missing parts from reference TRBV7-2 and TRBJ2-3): GAGVSQSPSNKVTEKGKDVELRCDPISGHTALYWYRQSLGQGLEFLIYFQGNSAPDKSGLPSDRFSAERTGGSVSTLTIQRTQQEDSAVYLCASSSVAGARGPDTQYFGPGTRLTVL.

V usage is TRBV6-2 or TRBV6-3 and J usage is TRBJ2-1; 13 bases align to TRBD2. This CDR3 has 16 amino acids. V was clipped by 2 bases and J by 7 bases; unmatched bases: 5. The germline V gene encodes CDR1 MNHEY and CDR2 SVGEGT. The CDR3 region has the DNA TGTGCCAGCAGTTACCCGACTAGCGGGAGGAGTAATGAGCAGTTCTTC. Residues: CASSYPTSGRSNEQFF.

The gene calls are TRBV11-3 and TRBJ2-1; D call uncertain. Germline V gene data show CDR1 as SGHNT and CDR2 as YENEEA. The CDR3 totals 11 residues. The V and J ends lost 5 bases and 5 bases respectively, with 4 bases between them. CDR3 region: CASSSNNEQFF. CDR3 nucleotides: TGTGCCAGCAGCAGCAACAATGAGCAGTTCTTC.